Sequencing of this T cell receptor beta chain was carried out in a study of PD-L1 blockade in urothelial cancer. Across the study: T cells numbered a median of 141,255 in the blood samples. General study results and limits: Below-median TCR clonality that was measured in pretreatment blood predicted better survival.

CDR1 and CDR2 from the germline V gene are LGHNA and YNFKEQ. This CDR3 is built from 14 residues. Trimming at V came to 0 bases and at J to 13 bases, leaving 8 bases not matched to a gene. A remark on this clone: The antigen remains unidentified.

Each PCR received spiked synthetic TCR analog templates. Libraries were prepared by immunoSEQ multiplex PCR; TCRdb keeps only in-frame clonotypes and omits some of them. Among 70,000 or so clones listed, approximately 91% were seen once. The sequence was obtained from a man aged 55 to 69 with urothelial cancer. This sequence joins TRBV4-2 and TRBJ2-3; 9 nucleotides match TRBD2. Sample: PBMCs, taken around atezolizumab (anti-PD-L1) treatment. The DNA of the CDR3 is TGTGCCAGCAGCCAAGAAGAAAGGCTAGCGGGGAAGTATTTT. Translated: CASSQEERLAGKYF.